The 9 T cell receptor beta chains below all came from one sample that was sequenced in a study of cytomegalovirus exposure and HLA in healthy donors. The study ran its PCR with 60 Vbeta and 13 Jbeta primers. TCRdb keeps only in-frame clones here, not all; method: immunoSEQ multiplex PCR. The table for this sample gives roughly 100,000 clones. The specimen sequenced was PBMCs. Receptor source: a man aged 35-49 years in good health and CMV-seronegative.

This rearrangement joins TRBV27 to TRBJ2-7, with D possibly matching TRBD2 (6 bases). The CDR3 contains 17 residues. The V gene's germline CDR1 is MNHEY and CDR2 SMNVEV (reference sequence). The V and J ends lost 2 bases and 3 bases respectively, with 20 bases between them. CDR3 in amino acids: CASSLRGYGAGDYEQYF. CDR3 DNA sequence: TGTGCCAGCAGTTTAAGGGGATATGGAGCGGGCGACTACGAGCAGTACTTC.

The rearrangement links TRBV5-4 to TRBJ1-1; 7 bases are a match to TRBD1. The CDR3 consists of 16 residues. Germline-derived CDR1 and CDR2 are SGHNT and YYREEE (reference sequence). Unmatched junction bases numbered 13, after V lost 4 bases and J lost 4 bases. This chain's CDR3 is CASSPRQGIVFTEAFF. The CDR3 nucleotides are TGTGCCAGCAGCCCTAGACAGGGTATAGTTTTCACTGAAGCTTTCTTT.

This chain connects TRBV18 to TRBJ1-2; weak D call: TRBD1 (5 bases). This CDR3 is 13 amino acids long. Germline V gene lookup returns CDR1 KGHSH and CDR2 LQKENI. V was trimmed by 6 bases and J by 4 bases, leaving 12 bases between them. CDR3 residues: CASSPGLSYGYTF. The CDR3 coding sequence is TGTGCCAGCTCGCCGGGACTGAGCTATGGCTACACCTTC.

This sequence joins TRBV5-6 and TRBJ1-5; D gene uncertain. Germline V lookup: CDR1 SGHDT, CDR2 YYEEEE. V lost 0 bases and J lost 2, with 9 bases in between. The CDR3 is 15 residues long. In nucleotides, the CDR3 is TGTGCCAGCAGCTTGGCCGGGGTCGGCAATCAGCCCCAGCATTTT. It specifies CASSLAGVGNQPQHF.

The chain couples TRBV27 to TRBJ2-3, with 8 nucleotides matching TRBD1. The CDR3 loop spans 15 amino acids. Germline V gives CDR1 MNHEY, CDR2 SMNVEV (reference sequence). Unmatched junction bases numbered 3, after V lost 2 bases and J lost 2 bases. The CDR3 bases are TGTGCCAGCAGTTTAGACAGGGGTAACACAGATACGCAGTATTTT. This codes for CASSLDRGNTDTQYF.

The chain combines TRBV2 with TRBJ2-7, with 8 bases lining up with TRBD2. The V gene end was trimmed by 7 bases and the J gene end by 2 bases; junction bases not matched to a gene: 13. The CDR3 totals 16 residues. Germline V CDR1 and CDR2: SNHLY, FYNNEI. This chain's CDR3 is CASIQAMTAGAYEQYF. The CDR3 DNA sequence: TGTGCCAGCATTCAAGCGATGACAGCGGGAGCCTACGAGCAGTACTTC.

V and J are TRBV19 and TRBJ1-5; 10 nucleotides line up with TRBD1. The CDR3 sequence is 15 residues long. V lost 7 bases and J lost 5; bases outside the gene matches: 8. Germline assignment: CDR1 LNHDA and CDR2 SQIVND (reference sequence). The CDR3 DNA reads TGTGCCAGTACCGAGGGACAGGGGAGCGATCAGCCCCAGCATTTT. It is translated as CASTEGQGSDQPQHF.

This chain joins TRBV7-8 and TRBJ2-7; possibly TRBD2 for D (6 bases). Germline CDR1 reads SGHVS; CDR2 reads FQNEAQ. The CDR3 has 13 residues. Trimming left V 5 bases short and J 6 bases short, with 14 bases between. Written as DNA, the CDR3 is TGTGCCAGCAGCCTTTCCGGGGGAGGCGAGCAGTACTTC. Protein sequence: CASSLSGGGEQYF.

This chain uses TRBV7-8 with TRBJ2-1; the match to TRBD2 covers 14 bases. V trimming: 5 bases; J trimming: 6 bases; junction bases outside the gene matches: 6. CDR3 length equals 16 residues. The germline gives CDR1 SGHVS, CDR2 FQNEAQ. CDR3 protein: CASSAEGLAGVNEQFF. The CDR3 bases are TGTGCCAGCAGCGCGGAGGGACTAGCGGGAGTCAATGAGCAGTTCTTC.